This T cell receptor beta chain was retrieved from a study of blood T cell repertoires in COVID-19. Study background: T cells, B-cell-depleted T cells, or PBMCs provided the cDNA or gDNA that served as material.

In terms of age and location, participants ranged from roughly 18 to 90 years and lived in 24 US areas. Sequenced by immunoSEQ multiplex PCR; TCRdb stores in-frame clones only, minus some. The table includes about 200,000 clones, over 75% detected once. Trimming cost V 5 bases and J 3 bases; bases outside gene matches: 11. Germline CDR1 is SGHTA and CDR2 is FQGNSA. The CDR3 extends over 16 amino acids. This chain joins TRBV7-2 and TRBJ2-3, with 7 bases lining up with TRBD2. Sample: PBMCs or T cells enriched from blood (not recorded which). This TCR derives from a middle-aged woman with acute COVID-19. In DNA, the CDR3 is TGTGCCAGCAGCGGGGGAGGGCCGCTAAGAACAGATACGCAGTATTTT. This gives the protein CASSGGGPLRTDTQYF.